These 23 T cell receptor beta chains originate from one sample sequenced in a study of T cells in Graves' hyperthyroidism and ophthalmopathy (dated by TCRdb to the late 2010s). Library prep was done by multiplex PCR. TCRdb shows the sequencer as Illumina HiSeq 2000. The TCR beta CDR3 regions were amplified from RNA transcripts. The TCR CDR3 was subjected to a first round of RT-PCR using the HTBI primer set and the Qiagen OneStep RT-PCR kit. TCRdb reprocessed the public reads (quality trimming at Q25 with fastp, clone calling with MiXCR) and kept in-frame beta chains. All rows with the same CDR3 protein become a single entry with the most common DNA and genes. The sample table records 550,000 to 600,000 distinct CDR3 sequences; approximately 44% of these occur just once. The ten largest clones add up to roughly 20% of the sample. Sequencing was done on a sample of peripheral blood or thyroid tissue (not recorded which). These receptors originate from an adult woman with Graves' disease, either hyperthyroidism or ophthalmopathy (not recorded which).

This chain links TRBV6-1 with TRBJ2-2; D gene ambiguous. Per the germline V gene, CDR1 is MNHNS and CDR2 is SASEGT. The V end was cut by 5 bases, the J end by 6 bases, with 10 bases between. The CDR3 spans 13 residues. DNA of the CDR3: TGTGCCAGCAGTTTAGGATTTGCCGGGGAGCTGTTTTTT. As protein: CASSLGFAGELFF.

The chain employs TRBV29-1 and TRBJ1-2, with a weak D call TRBD1 (6 bases). The CDR3 has 12 residues. V lost 7 bases and J 7 bases, leaving 16 bases between the germline ends. The germline V gene encodes CDR1 SQVTM and CDR2 ANQGSEA. The CDR3 DNA follows: TGCAGCGGTCTAAGACAGGACCGTGGCTACACCTTC. Amino acids: CSGLRQDRGYTF. The whole variable domain, filled in from reference TRBV29-1 and TRBJ1-2, reads SAVISQKPSRDICQRGTSLTIQCQVDSQVTMMFWYRQQPGQSLTLIATANQGSEATYESGFVIDKFPISRPNLTFSTLTVSNMSPEDSSIYLCSGLRQDRGYTFGSGTRLTVV.

This clonotype was picked up many times. V gene TRBV7-9 combines with J gene TRBJ1-1; D gene ambiguous. The V and J ends lost 4 bases and 1 base respectively, with 7 bases between them. Germline CDR1 and CDR2: SEHNR and FQNEAQ (reference sequence). The CDR3 contains 13 residues. In nucleotides, the CDR3 is TGTGCCAGCAGCTACGCGGAGAACACTGAAGCTTTCTTT. This codes for CASSYAENTEAFF.

V is TRBV10-1 and J is TRBJ2-7; no clear D. There are 14 residues in the CDR3. The ends were cut back, 3 bases at V and 0 bases at J, with 9 bases in the middle. Germline values: CDR1 WNHNN, CDR2 SYGVQD (reference sequence). Here the CDR3 reads CASSDQSASYEQYF. The CDR3, as DNA: TGCGCCAGCAGTGACCAGTCCGCCTCCTACGAGCAGTACTTC.

Many counts were recorded for this clonotype. The V call is TRBV5-1, the J call TRBJ2-7; D gene unclear. The V and J ends lost 0 bases and 2 bases respectively, with 12 bases between them. The germline gives CDR1 SGHRS, CDR2 YFSETQ. This CDR3 has 15 amino acids. CDR3 in amino acids: CASSLAVTNAYEQYF. In nucleotides, the CDR3 is TGCGCCAGCAGCTTGGCCGTGACCAACGCCTACGAGCAGTACTTC. Supplemented by reference TRBV5-1 and TRBJ2-7, the full variable domain reads KAGVTQTPRYLIKTRGQQVTLSCSPISGHRSVSWYQQTPGQGLQFLFEYFSETQRNKGNFPGRFSGRQFSNSRSEMNVSTLELGDSALYLCASSLAVTNAYEQYFGPGTRLTVT.

This clonotype was observed many times. The chain has TRBV11-1 and TRBJ1-4; TRBD1 aligns across 7 bases. The CDR3 loop spans 15 amino acids. V was pared by 5 bases and J by 4 bases, with 7 bases of the junction left unmatched. CDR1 is SGHAT, CDR2 FQDESV, per germline (reference sequence). The CDR3 region has the DNA TGTGCCAGCAGCCTCCGGGACAGCCGTAATGAAAAACTGTTTTTT. Translating gives CASSLRDSRNEKLFF.

This clonotype was seen a handful of times. CDR3 in amino acids: CATQAGGGGTEAFF. In nucleotides, the CDR3 is TGCGCCACCCAGGCGGGGGGGGGAGGCACTGAAGCTTTCTTT. V usage is TRBV10-2 and J usage is TRBJ1-1; possibly TRBD1 for D (5 bases). This CDR3 is built from 14 residues. Germline V gives CDR1 WSHSY, CDR2 SAAADI. V lost 10 bases to trimming and J lost 4 bases, with 19 bases between them.

This clonotype was counted a few times. The chain links TRBV2 to TRBJ2-5; 7 bases agree with TRBD2. This CDR3 has 9 residues. Germline assignment: CDR1 SNHLY and CDR2 FYNNEI. Written as DNA, the CDR3 is TGTACCGGGGGGGAGACCCAGTACTTC. Translation: CTGGETQYF. Looking up the rest from reference TRBV2 and TRBJ2-5 gives the full variable domain: EPEVTQTPSHQVTQMGQEVILRCVPISNHLYFYWYRQILGQKVEFLVSFYNNEISEKSEIFDDQFSVERPDGSNFTLKIRSTKLEDSAMYFCTGGETQYFGPGTRLLVL.

This sequence joins TRBV10-3 and TRBJ1-2; D is uncertain. The CDR3 spans 11 residues. Germline loops: CDR1 ENHRY, CDR2 SYGVKD. V gave up 10 bases and J gave up 4 bases, with 10 bases separating them. CDR3: CASGVGYGYTF. CDR3 nucleotide sequence: TGTGCCAGCGGGGTTGGCTATGGCTACACCTTC.

The J gene is TRBJ1-6, the V gene TRBV3-1; D gene uncertain. The germline gives CDR1 LGHDT, CDR2 YNNKEL (reference sequence). The CDR3 runs 14 residues. Trimming cost V 3 bases and J 5 bases, with 8 bases left between them. CDR3 DNA sequence: TGTGCCAGCAGCCACGCCCGGAATAATTCACCCCTCCACTTT. This sequence encodes CASSHARNNSPLHF. Full variable domain (remainder filled in from reference TRBV3-1 and TRBJ1-6): DTAVSQTPKYLVTQMGNDKSIKCEQNLGHDTMYWYKQDSKKFLKIMFSYNNKELIINETVPNRFSPKSPDKAHLNLHINSLELGDSAVYFCASSHARNNSPLHFGNGTRLTVT.

The V and J genes are TRBV6-5 and TRBJ1-6, with D perhaps TRBD1 (6 bases). The V end was cut by 4 bases, the J end by 8 bases, with 12 bases between. Looked up from germline, CDR1 is MNHEY and CDR2 is SVGAGI. The CDR3 has 14 amino acids. The CDR3 is CASSSAGEYSPLHF. CDR3 in DNA: TGTGCCAGCAGTTCGGCAGGGGAATATTCACCCCTCCACTTT.

The chain uses TRBV7-9 and TRBJ2-2; 8 nucleotides line up with TRBD1. The CDR3 runs 16 residues. V shed 3 bases, J shed 6 bases, and the junction held 9 bases outside the gene matches. Per the germline V gene, CDR1 is SEHNR and CDR2 is FQNEAQ (reference sequence). In nucleotides, the CDR3 is TGTGCCAGCAGCTTCCTCCGGGACAGGTTATCCGGGGAGCTGTTTTTT. Its protein product is CASSFLRDRLSGELFF.

This chain links TRBV20-1 with TRBJ2-7, with D uncertain. With 1 base removed from V and 9 bases from J, the gap between germline ends came to 7 bases. CDR3 length: 10 amino acids. Germline assignment: CDR1 DFQATT and CDR2 SNEGSKA (reference sequence). CDR3 region: CSARAWGQYF. CDR3 bases: TGCAGTGCTAGAGCGTGGGGGCAGTACTTC.

The rearrangement links TRBV7-8 to TRBJ2-7, with 8 bases lining up with TRBD1. V lost 5 bases and J lost 6; bases outside the gene matches: 6. CDR3 length: 13 amino acids. Germline V lookup: CDR1 SGHVS, CDR2 FQNEAQ. Here the CDR3 reads CASSPGQGSEQYF. CDR3 DNA sequence: TGTGCCAGCAGCCCCGGACAGGGATCCGAGCAGTACTTC. Complete variable domain (other parts from reference TRBV7-8 and TRBJ2-7): GAGVSQSPRYKVAKRGQDVALRCDPISGHVSLFWYQQALGQGPEFLTYFQNEAQLDKSGLPSDRFFAERPEGSVSTLKIQRTQQEDSAVYLCASSPGQGSEQYFGPGTRLTVT.

The table lists this clonotype with a few counts. The V and J genes are TRBV7-6 and TRBJ2-1, with D unclear. This CDR3 is 12 amino acids long. V lost 0 bases to trimming and J lost 9 bases, with 6 bases between them. Germline-derived CDR1 and CDR2 are SGHVS and FNYEAQ. The CDR3 is CASSLAFGEQFF. The CDR3 nucleotides read TGTGCCAGCAGCTTAGCTTTCGGTGAGCAGTTCTTC.

This clonotype was detected many times. The chain uses TRBV6-5 and TRBJ2-5, with a possible D match to TRBD2 (5 bases). Per the germline V gene, CDR1 is MNHEY and CDR2 is SVGAGI. Trimming pared 1 base from V and 2 bases from J, leaving 11 bases between. This CDR3 comprises 15 residues. The CDR3 loop is CASSYYSDPQETQYF. The DNA for the CDR3 is TGTGCCAGCAGTTACTATAGCGATCCTCAAGAGACCCAGTACTTC.

This clonotype occurred many times. This chain links TRBV4-2 with TRBJ2-5; 12 positions match TRBD2. Trimming removed 4 bases from V and 3 bases from J; junction bases left unmatched: 6. CDR3 length equals 16 residues. Germline V gene lookup returns CDR1 LGHNA and CDR2 YNFKEQ. CDR3 loop: CASSPGLAGREETQYF. Written as DNA, the CDR3 is TGTGCCAGCAGCCCCGGACTAGCGGGAAGAGAAGAGACCCAGTACTTC.

This chain connects TRBV2 to TRBJ1-2; 7 positions match TRBD1. J was trimmed by 7 bases and V by 0 bases; bases with no gene match: 5. CDR1 and CDR2 (germline): SNHLY, FYNNEI. This CDR3 comprises 14 residues. The CDR3 DNA follows: TGTGCCAGCAGTGAAGCGGTGACAGGGTCTGGCTACACCTTC. Encoded protein: CASSEAVTGSGYTF.

The chain has TRBV20-1 and TRBJ2-6; no definite D call. The CDR3 spans 16 residues. Trimming left V 0 bases short and J 0 bases short, with 9 bases between. Germline CDR1 DFQATT, CDR2 SNEGSKA (reference sequence). The CDR3 protein is CSAREVRDSGANVLTF. The CDR3 DNA is TGCAGTGCTAGAGAGGTTAGGGACTCTGGGGCCAACGTCCTGACTTTC.

To note about this clonotype: Mismatch with germline at one junction end may stem from a read error. The chain links TRBV20-1 to TRBJ2-7, with TRBD2 matching 8 bases. The germline gives CDR1 DFQATT, CDR2 SNEGSKA (reference sequence). The CDR3 runs 14 residues. The CDR3, as DNA: TGCAGTGCTCCTTATTTAGCGGGATCCTCCGAGCAGTACTTC. Protein sequence: CSAPYLAGSSEQYF.

The genes are TRBV9 and TRBJ1-6, with D possibly TRBD1 on 6 matching bases. This CDR3 has 15 amino acids. The V gene lost 3 bases and the J gene lost 16 bases, with 23 bases spanning the gap. In germline, CDR1 is SGDLS, CDR2 YYNGEE. The CDR3 DNA is TGTGCCAGCAGCGCGGGACATGGGACGGAAACGAATCTCCACTTT. Residues: CASSAGHGTETNLHF.

The V gene is TRBV11-2, the J gene TRBJ2-7; 8 positions match TRBD1. CDR3 size: 15 residues. CDR1 and CDR2 from the germline V gene are SGHAT and FQNNGV. V shed 5 bases and J 1 base; nucleotides not matched to a gene: 7. The CDR3 sequence: CASSLRQGISYEQYF. In DNA form, the CDR3 reads TGTGCCAGCAGCCTGCGACAGGGGATTTCCTACGAGCAGTACTTC.

The rearrangement links TRBV7-2 to TRBJ2-2; D unresolved. Per the germline V gene, CDR1 is SGHTA and CDR2 is FQGNSA. The CDR3 extends over 14 amino acids. V was shortened by 0 bases and J by 6 bases, with 8 bases between the two germline ends. The CDR3 loop reads CASSLADGPGELFF. The CDR3 DNA is TGTGCCAGCAGCTTAGCTGATGGGCCCGGGGAGCTGTTTTTT.